The sequence of this T cell receptor beta chain was determined in a study of T cells in Graves' hyperthyroidism and ophthalmopathy (dated by TCRdb to about 2019). Concerning the study at large: Peripheral blood was sampled at the time of initial diagnosis, prior to any treatment. TCR V-J signatures able to tell the groups apart were searched for in a discovery cohort of 90 to 100 patients, of whom around 42 had Graves' ophthalmopathy and 57 had stable Graves' hyperthyroidism. Whether ophthalmopathy could be predicted prospectively was tested in an independent validation cohort made up of 18 hyperthyroidism patients plus 17 patients who later progressed to ophthalmopathy. The 100 or so discovery patients were divided at random into training and test sets in a 7:3 ratio. In addition, the study compared T-cell repertoires in thyroid tissue and in blood from several Graves' hyperthyroidism patients. Following sampling, methimazole starting at 30 mg daily was given to hyperthyroidism patients, and high-dose intravenous methylprednisolone was given to ophthalmopathy patients. The paper describes TCR Vbeta CDR3 sequencing of around 140 peripheral blood samples, made up of 43 ophthalmopathy patients, 70 to 80 hyperthyroidism patients and about 17 progressor patients. The paper's findings and limits, for the study overall: Most expanded thyroid clonotypes (frequency above 0.001) were also detected in blood, suggesting blood repertoires may reflect thyroid immune responses. In cross-validation, a model built on a 13 V-J signature told ophthalmopathy apart from stable hyperthyroidism with over 85% sensitivity and 81% to 82% specificity, and in testing the same model reached 80%/75%. No statistical method was used to fix the sample size in advance, and group allocation was not hidden from the investigators. In validation, the model predicted progression to ophthalmopathy a median of about 6 months before onset, with over 60% sensitivity and 72.22% specificity.

A word on this clonotype: What antigen it recognizes has not been identified. No quality values exist for individual bases; no much larger clone is one base distant.

Reading from cysteine to phenylalanine, the CDR3 counts 16 amino acids. This entry keeps only the CDR3 DNA: 48 bases, framed from base 1. Compared with germline, V lacks 4 bases and J lacks 6 bases; bases without a gene match: 11. Sequences SGHAT (CDR1) and FQDESV (CDR2) are obtained from the germline V gene (reference sequence). In the ophthalmopathy patients, disease was moderately to severely active, with a Clinical Activity Score of 3 or more, a NOSPECS grade of 4 or more, and a duration of less than 3 months. The study excluded patients with uncontrolled infections, other autoimmune diseases, pregnancy or lactation. Diagnoses were established on the basis of clinical symptoms, serum thyroxine and TRAb, thyroid ultrasound, and orbital computed tomography. PBMCs were isolated from roughly 10 ml of fresh peripheral blood by Ficoll-Paque density gradient centrifugation. Trizol reagent was used to extract total RNA, and RNA quality was then checked on an Agilent 2100 Bioanalyzer.

The TCR beta CDR3 regions were amplified from the RNA transcripts. The first round of RT-PCR for the TCR CDR3 was performed with the HTBI primer set and the Qiagen OneStep RT-PCR kit. The libraries were constructed in a second round of multiplex PCR and then size-selected and purified. Sequencing of the libraries was done on an Illumina HiSeq2000 using paired-end 100 bp reads. Concerning the study's data processing: SOAPnuke was used to process the raw data, removing reads that contained adapters or uncalled bases, had a mean Phred below 15, or lacked an exact match to the constant primer or identifier. COPE v1.2.5 was used to merge high-quality paired reads, and clonotypes were defined as unique nucleotide sequences. Clonotypes were aligned to IMGT TRBV, TRBD and TRBJ reference segments using MiTCR v1.1. Analysis was restricted to V-J combinations with a frequency above 0.0001, which covered 99.2% of repertoires. A TCS score was defined as the ratio between F50 (clonal expansion) and ExV (chaos), using BLOSUM62-based TCRdist between CDR3 peptides within each V-J. Welch's t-statistics and random forest reduced 450 to 600 V-J features to 10 to 15, which were used in a naive Bayes classifier (R e1071). TCRdb reran the public reads through fastp at Q25 and MiXCR, keeping productive beta chains. CDR3 protein duplicates are merged, each entry listing the most common genes and DNA. The V and J calls and clone size come from TCRdb's table, not from the authors' own analysis. The sample includes about half a million distinct CDR3 sequences, with about 20% observed a single time. The top ten hold roughly 47% of the sample.

The source material was blood. The receptor's source is a middle-aged man with Graves' ophthalmopathy. In this chain, TRBV11-1 is recombined with TRBJ2-1, with 8 middle bases fitting TRBD2. The sequenced DNA is TGTGCCAGCAGCTCCGGGGGGGCCATTATCGGCAATGAGCAGTTCTTC. Translated, this gives CASSSGGAIIGNEQFF.